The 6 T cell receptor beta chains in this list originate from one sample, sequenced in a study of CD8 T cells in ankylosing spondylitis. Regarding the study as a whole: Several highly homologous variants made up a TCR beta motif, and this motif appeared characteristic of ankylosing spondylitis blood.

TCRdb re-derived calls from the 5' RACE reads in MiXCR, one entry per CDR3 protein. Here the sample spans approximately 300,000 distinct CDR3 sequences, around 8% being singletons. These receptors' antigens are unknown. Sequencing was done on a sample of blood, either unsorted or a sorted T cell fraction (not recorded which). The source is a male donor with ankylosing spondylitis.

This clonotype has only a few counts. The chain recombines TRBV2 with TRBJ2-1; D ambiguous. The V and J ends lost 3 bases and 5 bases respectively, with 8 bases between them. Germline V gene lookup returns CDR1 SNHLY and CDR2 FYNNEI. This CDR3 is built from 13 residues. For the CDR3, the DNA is TGTGCCAGCAGTGAGGACCGCGACAATGAGCAGTTCTTC. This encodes CASSEDRDNEQFF.

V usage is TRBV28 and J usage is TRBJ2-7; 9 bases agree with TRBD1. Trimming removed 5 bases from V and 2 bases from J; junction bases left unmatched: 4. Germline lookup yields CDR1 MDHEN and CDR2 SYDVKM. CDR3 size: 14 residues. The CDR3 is CASSTGTGPYEQYF. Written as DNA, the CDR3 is TGTGCCAGCAGTACGGGGACAGGGCCCTACGAGCAGTACTTC.

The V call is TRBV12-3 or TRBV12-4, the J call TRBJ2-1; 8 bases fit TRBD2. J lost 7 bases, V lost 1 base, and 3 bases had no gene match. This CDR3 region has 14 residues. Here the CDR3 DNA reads TGTGCCAGCAGTTTAGGGACTAGCTGGAATGAGCAGTTCTTC. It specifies CASSLGTSWNEQFF.

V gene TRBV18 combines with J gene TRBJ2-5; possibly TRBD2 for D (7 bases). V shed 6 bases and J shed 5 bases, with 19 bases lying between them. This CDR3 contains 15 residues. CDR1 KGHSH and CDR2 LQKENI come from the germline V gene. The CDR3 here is CASSREARTGETQYF. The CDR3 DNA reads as TGTGCCAGCTCCCGGGAGGCCCGTACAGGGGAGACCCAGTACTTC.

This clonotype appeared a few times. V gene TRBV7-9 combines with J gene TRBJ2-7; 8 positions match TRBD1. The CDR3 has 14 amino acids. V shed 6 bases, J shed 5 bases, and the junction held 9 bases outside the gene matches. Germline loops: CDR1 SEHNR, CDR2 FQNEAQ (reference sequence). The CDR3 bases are TGTGCCAGCAGTTGGACAGGGAGTATGGACGAGCAGTACTTC. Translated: CASSWTGSMDEQYF.

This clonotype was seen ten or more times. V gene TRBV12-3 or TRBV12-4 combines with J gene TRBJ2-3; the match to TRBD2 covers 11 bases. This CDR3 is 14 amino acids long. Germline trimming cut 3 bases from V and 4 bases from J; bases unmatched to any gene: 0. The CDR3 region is CASSLGLAADTQYF. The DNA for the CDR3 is TGTGCCAGCAGTTTGGGACTAGCGGCAGATACGCAGTATTTT.